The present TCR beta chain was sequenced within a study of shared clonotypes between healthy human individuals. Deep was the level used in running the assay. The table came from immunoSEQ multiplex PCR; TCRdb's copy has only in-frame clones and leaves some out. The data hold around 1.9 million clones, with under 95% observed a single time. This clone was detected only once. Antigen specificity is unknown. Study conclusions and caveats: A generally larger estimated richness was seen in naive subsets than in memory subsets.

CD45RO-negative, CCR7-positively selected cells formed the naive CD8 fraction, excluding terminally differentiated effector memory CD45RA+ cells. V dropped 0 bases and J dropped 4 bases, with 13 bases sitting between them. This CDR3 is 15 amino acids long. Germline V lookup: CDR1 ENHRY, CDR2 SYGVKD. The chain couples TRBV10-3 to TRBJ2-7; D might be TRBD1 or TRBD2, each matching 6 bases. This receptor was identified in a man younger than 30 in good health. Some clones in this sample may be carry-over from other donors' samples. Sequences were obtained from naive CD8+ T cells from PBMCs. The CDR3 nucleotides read TGTGCCATCAGTGAGTCTAGGGGGGAAATGTACGAGCAGTACTTC. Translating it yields CAISESRGEMYEQYF.